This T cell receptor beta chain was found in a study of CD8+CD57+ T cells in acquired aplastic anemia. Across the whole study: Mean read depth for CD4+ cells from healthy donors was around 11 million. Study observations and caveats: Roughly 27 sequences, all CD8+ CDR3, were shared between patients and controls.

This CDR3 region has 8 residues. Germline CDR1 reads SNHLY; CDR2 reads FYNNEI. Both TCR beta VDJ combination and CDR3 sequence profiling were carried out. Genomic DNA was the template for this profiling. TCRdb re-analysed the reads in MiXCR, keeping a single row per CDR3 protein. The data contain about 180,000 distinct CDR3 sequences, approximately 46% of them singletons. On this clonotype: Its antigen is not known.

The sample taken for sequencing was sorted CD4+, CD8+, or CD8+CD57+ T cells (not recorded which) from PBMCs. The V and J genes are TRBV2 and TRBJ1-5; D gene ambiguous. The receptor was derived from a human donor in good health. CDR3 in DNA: TGTAGCAATCAGCCCCAGCATTTT. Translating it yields CSNQPQHF.